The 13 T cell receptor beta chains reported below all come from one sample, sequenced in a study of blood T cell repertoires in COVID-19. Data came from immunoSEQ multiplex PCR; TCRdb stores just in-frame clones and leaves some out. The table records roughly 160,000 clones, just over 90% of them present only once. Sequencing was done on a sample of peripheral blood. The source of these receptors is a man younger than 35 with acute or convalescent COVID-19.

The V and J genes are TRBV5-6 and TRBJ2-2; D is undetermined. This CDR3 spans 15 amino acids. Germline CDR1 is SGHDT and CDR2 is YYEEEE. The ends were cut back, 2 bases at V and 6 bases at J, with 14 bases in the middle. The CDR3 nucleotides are TGTGCCAGCAGCTTTAGCCCCCCGTTAGCCGGGGAGCTGTTTTTT. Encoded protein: CASSFSPPLAGELFF.

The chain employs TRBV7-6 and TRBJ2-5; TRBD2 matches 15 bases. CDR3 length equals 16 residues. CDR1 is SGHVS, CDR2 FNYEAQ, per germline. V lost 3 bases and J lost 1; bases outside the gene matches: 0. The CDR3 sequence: CASSLGLAGGQETQYF. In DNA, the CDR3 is TGTGCCAGCAGCTTGGGACTAGCGGGGGGCCAAGAGACCCAGTACTTC. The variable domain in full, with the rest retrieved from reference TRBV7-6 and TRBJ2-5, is GAGVSQSPRYKVTKRGQDVALRCDPISGHVSLYWYRQALGQGPEFLTYFNYEAQQDKSGLPNDRFSAERPEGSISTLTIQRTEQRDSAMYRCASSLGLAGGQETQYFGPGTRLLVL.

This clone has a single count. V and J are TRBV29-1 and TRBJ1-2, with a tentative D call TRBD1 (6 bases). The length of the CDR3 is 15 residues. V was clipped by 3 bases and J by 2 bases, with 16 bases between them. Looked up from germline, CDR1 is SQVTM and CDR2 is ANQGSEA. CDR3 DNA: TGCAGCGTTGAGGGGCAGGGGTCCTCAAACTATGGCTACACCTTC. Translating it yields CSVEGQGSSNYGYTF. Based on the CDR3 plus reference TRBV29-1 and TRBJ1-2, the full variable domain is SAVISQKPSRDICQRGTSLTIQCQVDSQVTMMFWYRQQPGQSLTLIATANQGSEATYESGFVIDKFPISRPNLTFSTLTVSNMSPEDSSIYLCSVEGQGSSNYGYTFGSGTRLTVV.

The CDR3 nucleotides read TGTGCCAGTAACATAGGAAACACCATATATTTT. Its translation: CASNIGNTIYF. J is TRBJ1-3 and V is TRBV19; D remains ambiguous. Germline V gives CDR1 LNHDA, CDR2 SQIVND (reference sequence). V was shortened by 7 bases and J by 4 bases, with 5 bases between the two germline ends. CDR3 length: 11 amino acids. Drawing the rest from reference TRBV19 and TRBJ1-3, the complete variable domain is DGGITQSPKYLFRKEGQNVTLSCEQNLNHDAMYWYRQDPGQGLRLIYYSQIVNDFQKGDIAEGYSVSREKKESFPLTVTSAQKNPTAFYLCASNIGNTIYFGEGSWLTVV.

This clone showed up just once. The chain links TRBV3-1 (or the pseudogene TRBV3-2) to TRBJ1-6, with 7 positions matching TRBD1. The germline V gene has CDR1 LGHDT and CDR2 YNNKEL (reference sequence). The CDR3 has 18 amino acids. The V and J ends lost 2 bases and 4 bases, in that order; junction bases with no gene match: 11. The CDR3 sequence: CASSQSPRDRFYNSPLHF. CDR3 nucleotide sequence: TGTGCCAGCAGCCAAAGCCCCCGGGACAGATTTTATAATTCACCCCTCCACTTT.

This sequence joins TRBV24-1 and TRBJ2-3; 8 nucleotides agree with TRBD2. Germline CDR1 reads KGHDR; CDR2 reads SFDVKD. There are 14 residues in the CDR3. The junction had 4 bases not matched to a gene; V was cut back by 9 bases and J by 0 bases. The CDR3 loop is CATQLAVSTDTQYF. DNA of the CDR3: TGTGCCACCCAACTAGCGGTCAGCACAGATACGCAGTATTTT.

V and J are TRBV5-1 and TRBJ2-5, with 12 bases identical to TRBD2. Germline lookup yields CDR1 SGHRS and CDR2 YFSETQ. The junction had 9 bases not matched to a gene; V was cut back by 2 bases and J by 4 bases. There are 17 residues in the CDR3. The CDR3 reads CASSFNLAGGSLETQYF. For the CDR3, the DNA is TGCGCCAGCAGCTTTAACCTAGCGGGAGGGTCCCTAGAGACCCAGTACTTC.

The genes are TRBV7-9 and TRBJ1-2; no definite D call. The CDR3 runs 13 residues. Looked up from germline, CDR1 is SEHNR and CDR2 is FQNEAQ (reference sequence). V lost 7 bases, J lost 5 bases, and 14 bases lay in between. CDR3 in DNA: TGTGCCAGCAATTTACCGCCGGTTTATGGCTACACCTTC. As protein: CASNLPPVYGYTF.

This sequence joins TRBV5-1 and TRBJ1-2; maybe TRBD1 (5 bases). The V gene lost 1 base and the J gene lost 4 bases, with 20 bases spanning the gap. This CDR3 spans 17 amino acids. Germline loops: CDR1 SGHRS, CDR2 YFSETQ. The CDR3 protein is CASSLSGPEGQPYGYTF. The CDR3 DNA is TGCGCCAGCAGCTTGTCTGGGCCGGAGGGGCAGCCCTATGGCTACACCTTC. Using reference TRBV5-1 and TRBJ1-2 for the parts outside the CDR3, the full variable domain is KAGVTQTPRYLIKTRGQQVTLSCSPISGHRSVSWYQQTPGQGLQFLFEYFSETQRNKGNFPGRFSGRQFSNSRSEMNVSTLELGDSALYLCASSLSGPEGQPYGYTFGSGTRLTVV.

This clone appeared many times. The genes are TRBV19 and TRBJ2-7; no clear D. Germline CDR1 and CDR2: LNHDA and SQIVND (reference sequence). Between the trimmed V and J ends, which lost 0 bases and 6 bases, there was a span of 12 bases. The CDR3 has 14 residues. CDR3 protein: CASSIDQISSEQYF. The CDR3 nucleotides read TGTGCCAGTAGTATAGATCAGATCTCGTCCGAGCAGTACTTC.

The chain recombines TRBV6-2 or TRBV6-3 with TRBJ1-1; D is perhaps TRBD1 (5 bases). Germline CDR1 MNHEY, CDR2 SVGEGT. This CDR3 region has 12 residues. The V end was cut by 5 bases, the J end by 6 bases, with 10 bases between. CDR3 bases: TGTGCCAGCAGTACCCAGGGTTCTGAAGCTTTCTTT. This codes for CASSTQGSEAFF.

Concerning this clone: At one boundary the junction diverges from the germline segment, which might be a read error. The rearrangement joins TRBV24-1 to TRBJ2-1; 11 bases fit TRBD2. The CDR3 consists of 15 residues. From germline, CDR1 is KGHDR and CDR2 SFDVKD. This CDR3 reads CATSDTTRGTSGLVF. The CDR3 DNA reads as TGTGCCACCAGTGATACCACGAGGGGGACTAGCGGATTAGTCTTC.

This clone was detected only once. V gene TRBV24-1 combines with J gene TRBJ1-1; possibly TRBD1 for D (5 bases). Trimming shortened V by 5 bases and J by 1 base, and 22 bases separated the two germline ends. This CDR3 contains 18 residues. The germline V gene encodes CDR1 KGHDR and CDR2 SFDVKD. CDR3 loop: CATSVKRDSFEENTEAFF. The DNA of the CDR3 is TGTGCCACCAGTGTCAAACGGGACTCCTTCGAGGAGAACACTGAAGCTTTCTTT.